Below, 23 T cell receptor beta chains from the same sample are listed, as sequenced in a study of T cells in Graves' hyperthyroidism and ophthalmopathy. Amplification of TCR beta CDR3 regions was performed using RNA transcripts as template. RT-PCR in the first round (using the HTBI primer set) targeted the TCR CDR3. MiXCR, applied by TCRdb to the multiplex PCR reads, yields one record per CDR3 protein. The sample lists roughly 500,000 distinct CDR3 sequences; roughly 50% were seen once. The sequenced sample consisted of peripheral blood or thyroid tissue (not recorded which). All receptors come from an adult woman with Graves' disease, either hyperthyroidism or ophthalmopathy (not recorded which).

With regard to this clonotype: The conserved phenylalanine or tryptophan normally closing the CDR3 is absent here, so this likely arose from a read error. The DNA is omitted, as the CDR3 cannot be located on it reliably, and the CDR3 follows TCRdb's listing. The chain employs TRBV9 and TRBJ1-3; the table's TRBD1 call for D was not verified on the DNA. Inclusive of both ends, the CDR3 amounts to 9 amino acids. CDR1 and CDR2 from the germline V gene are SGDLS and YYNGEE. CDR3 amino acids: CASSVVEGQ.

This chain connects TRBV19 to TRBJ1-6; weak D call: TRBD1 (5 bases). The V gene's germline CDR1 is LNHDA and CDR2 SQIVND (reference sequence). The CDR3 spans 15 residues. Trimming shortened V by 4 bases and J by 8 bases, and 15 bases separated the two germline ends. Here the CDR3 DNA reads TGTGCCAGTAGTACCCTCGGGACTTCGGATTCACCCCTCCACTTT. Residues: CASSTLGTSDSPLHF.

The rearrangement uses TRBV20-1 and TRBJ2-2; D ambiguous. The germline V and J ends were trimmed by 0 bases and 4 bases, with 9 bases remaining between them. Germline CDR1 and CDR2: DFQATT and SNEGSKA (reference sequence). CDR3 length: 14 amino acids. CDR3 region: CSARDFRATGELFF. The CDR3 DNA follows: TGCAGTGCTAGAGATTTCCGGGCCACCGGGGAGCTGTTTTTT.

This clonotype was observed at least ten times. V and J are TRBV7-9 and TRBJ2-5; D remains unclear. Between the trimmed V and J ends, which lost 7 bases and 6 bases, there was a span of 9 bases. Germline V gives CDR1 SEHNR, CDR2 FQNEAQ (reference sequence). This CDR3 region has 11 residues. Here the CDR3 DNA reads TGTGCCAGCATCCTTGGGCAGACCCAGTACTTC. This translates into CASILGQTQYF.

The table lists this clonotype with many counts. This sequence joins TRBV6-5 and TRBJ2-2; D is undetermined. The ends were cut back, 10 bases at V and 1 base at J, with 13 bases in the middle. CDR3 length: 14 amino acids. Germline V lookup: CDR1 MNHEY, CDR2 SVGAGI. The DNA for the CDR3 is TGTGCCACGGCGCGAAGCATGAACACCGGGGAGCTGTTTTTT. Amino acid sequence: CATARSMNTGELFF.

In its sample, this clonotype was seen many times. The chain uses TRBV19 and TRBJ2-7; TRBD1 or TRBD2 may be the D gene (5 bases each). Trimming removed 8 bases from V and 5 bases from J, with 22 bases in between. This CDR3 has 15 amino acids. Germline lookup yields CDR1 LNHDA and CDR2 SQIVND (reference sequence). The CDR3 DNA reads TGTGCCAGTTTTCCTCTGGGGGTGGGGGACCACGAGCAGTACTTC. Translated, it gives CASFPLGVGDHEQYF. Complete variable domain (other parts from reference TRBV19 and TRBJ2-7): DGGITQSPKYLFRKEGQNVTLSCEQNLNHDAMYWYRQDPGQGLRLIYYSQIVNDFQKGDIAEGYSVSREKKESFPLTVTSAQKNPTAFYLCASFPLGVGDHEQYFGPGTRLTVT.

V usage is TRBV27 and J usage is TRBJ2-7, with 9 bases that match TRBD2. This CDR3 is 16 amino acids long. From germline, CDR1 is MNHEY and CDR2 SMNVEV (reference sequence). Trimming removed 2 bases from V and 6 bases from J; junction bases left unmatched: 11. The CDR3 spells CASSLVAGVGLGEQYF. The DNA of the CDR3 is TGTGCCAGCAGTTTAGTAGCGGGAGTGGGATTGGGCGAGCAGTACTTC.

The chain uses TRBV10-3 and TRBJ1-5; no clear D gene. CDR3 size: 13 residues. The V gene lost 4 bases and the J gene lost 7 bases, with 11 bases spanning the gap. Looked up from germline, CDR1 is ENHRY and CDR2 is SYGVKD. CDR3 DNA sequence: TGTGCCATCAGTGTCGGGAGGTTCCAGCCCCAGCATTTT. The encoded protein is CAISVGRFQPQHF.

The CDR3 here is CASQAGEQYF. CDR3 DNA: TGTGCCAGCCAGGCAGGCGAGCAGTACTTC. J is TRBJ2-7 and V is TRBV2; D remains ambiguous. In germline, CDR1 is SNHLY, CDR2 FYNNEI. Trimming removed 8 bases from V and 6 bases from J, with 8 bases in between. The CDR3 is 10 amino acids.

A few counts support this clonotype. The chain recombines TRBV9 with TRBJ1-6, with no clear D. Trimming removed 0 bases from V and 5 bases from J, with 6 bases in between. The CDR3 extends over 14 amino acids. From germline, CDR1 is SGDLS and CDR2 YYNGEE. CDR3 protein: CASSVAGDNSPLHF. The CDR3 region has the DNA TGTGCCAGCAGCGTAGCCGGCGATAATTCACCCCTCCACTTT.

This clonotype was counted many times. The chain joins TRBV19 to TRBJ1-5; D is uncertain. CDR3 length: 15 amino acids. The germline V and J ends were trimmed by 7 bases and 5 bases, with 18 bases remaining between them. Germline-derived CDR1 and CDR2 are LNHDA and SQIVND (reference sequence). CDR3 bases: TGTGCCAGTAACCATCCCGCCAGGATTCATCAGCCCCAGCATTTT. This codes for CASNHPARIHQPQHF.

This clonotype was seen a few times. The chain has TRBV11-2 and TRBJ1-2; D ambiguous. The V gene lost 0 bases and the J gene lost 6 bases, with 5 bases spanning the gap. The CDR3 has 12 amino acids. Germline V lookup: CDR1 SGHAT, CDR2 FQNNGV. CDR3 sequence reads: CASSLELDGYTF. The CDR3 bases are TGTGCCAGCAGCTTAGAGCTAGATGGCTACACCTTC.

In this sample, this clonotype turned up many times. V and J are TRBV7-9 and TRBJ1-4, with 8 bases that match TRBD1. Germline-derived CDR1 and CDR2 are SEHNR and FQNEAQ (reference sequence). The CDR3 runs 14 residues. The J segment lost 6 bases and the V segment lost 7 bases, leaving 7 bases of the junction unmatched. CDR3 sequence (DNA): TGTGCCAGCACCAACGGACAGGGTGATGAAAAACTGTTTTTT. Amino acid sequence: CASTNGQGDEKLFF.

In its sample, this clonotype was seen many times. This chain links TRBV19 with TRBJ2-5; 7 bases align to TRBD1. With V trimmed by 1 base and J by 4 bases, 6 bases remained unmatched. Per the germline V gene, CDR1 is LNHDA and CDR2 is SQIVND (reference sequence). This CDR3 region has 15 residues. The CDR3 sequence is CASSIAGTEGETQYF. CDR3 nucleotides: TGTGCCAGTAGTATAGCCGGGACAGAAGGAGAGACCCAGTACTTC. Supplemented by reference TRBV19 and TRBJ2-5, the full variable domain reads DGGITQSPKYLFRKEGQNVTLSCEQNLNHDAMYWYRQDPGQGLRLIYYSQIVNDFQKGDIAEGYSVSREKKESFPLTVTSAQKNPTAFYLCASSIAGTEGETQYFGPGTRLLVL.

At least ten counts were recorded for this clonotype. The CDR3 is CASSLTQGRREEEEQYF. In DNA form, the CDR3 reads TGTGCCAGCAGCTTAACCCAGGGGAGGCGGGAGGAGGAAGAGCAGTACTTC. The chain is built from TRBV7-9 and TRBJ2-7; 8 bases are a match to TRBD2. Trimming at V came to 2 bases and at J to 7 bases, leaving 16 bases not matched to a gene. Per germline, CDR1 SEHNR and CDR2 FQNEAQ (reference sequence). The CDR3 consists of 17 residues.

The rearrangement links TRBV7-9 to TRBJ2-2; D unresolved. From germline, CDR1 is SEHNR and CDR2 FQNEAQ (reference sequence). The V end lost 5 bases, the J end lost 11 bases, and 21 bases lay between the germline ends. The CDR3 spans 15 residues. Here the CDR3 DNA reads TGTGCCAGCAGCCTTGCGGCCGAGGACGTCGGCGAGCTGTTTTTT. It specifies CASSLAAEDVGELFF.

The chain recombines TRBV10-2 with TRBJ2-5; D assignment may be TRBD1 or TRBD2 (5 bases each). The germline V and J ends were trimmed by 3 bases and 7 bases, with 9 bases remaining between them. The germline V gene encodes CDR1 WSHSY and CDR2 SAAADI. This CDR3 region has 12 residues. In DNA form, the CDR3 reads TGCGCCAGCAGTGACGGGGACCGGACCCAGTACTTC. This sequence encodes CASSDGDRTQYF.

This clonotype was counted between two and nine times. V is TRBV28 and J is TRBJ1-5; D is unclear. V lost 3 bases and J 11 bases, leaving 14 bases between the germline ends. Germline CDR1 reads MDHEN; CDR2 reads SYDVKM. CDR3 length equals 13 residues. Here the CDR3 DNA reads TGTGCCAGCAGTTTCCCAGGCGGGGTGGCCCAGCATTTT. Translating gives CASSFPGGVAQHF.

In its sample, this clonotype was seen many times. The genes are TRBV15 and TRBJ2-6; no clear D gene. Germline V lookup: CDR1 LNHNV, CDR2 YYDKDF (reference sequence). CDR3 size: 15 residues. The ends were cut back, 5 bases at V and 0 bases at J, with 8 bases in the middle. CDR3 in DNA: TGTGCCACCAGCGGGGTCGACTCTGGGGCCAACGTCCTGACTTTC. It is translated as CATSGVDSGANVLTF.

This clonotype has at least ten counts. V gene TRBV6-1 combines with J gene TRBJ1-2; D uncertain. Trimming removed 3 bases from V and 4 bases from J, with 6 bases in between. CDR3 length: 12 amino acids. Germline values: CDR1 MNHNS, CDR2 SASEGT. In DNA form, the CDR3 reads TGTGCCAGCAGTGACGGCTCCTATGGCTACACCTTC. Amino acid sequence: CASSDGSYGYTF.

A remark on this clonotype: A much larger clone differs from this one at a single base, so this may be a read error. The chain carries TRBV6-5 and TRBJ2-5, with D tentatively TRBD1 or TRBD2 (5 bases each). The CDR3 is 12 residues long. V was cut by 6 bases and J by 7 bases, with 12 bases left in between. CDR1 and CDR2 from the germline V gene are MNHEY and SVGAGI. The CDR3 region is CASRTGPGTQYF. As DNA, the CDR3 is TGTGCCAGCAGAACGGGACCTGGGACCCAGTACTTC.

There are many counts of this clonotype. The chain couples TRBV20-1 to TRBJ1-2; D is uncertain. Deletions cut 2 bases from V and 6 bases from J, with 13 bases between. The CDR3 runs to 13 residues. The germline gives CDR1 DFQATT, CDR2 SNEGSKA (reference sequence). Here the CDR3 reads CSARNRKANGYTF. The CDR3, as DNA: TGCAGTGCTAGAAACCGTAAAGCAAATGGCTACACCTTC.

This chain uses TRBV4-2 with TRBJ2-2; 7 bases match TRBD2. CDR1 is LGHNA and CDR2 is YNFKEQ in the germline V gene. Unmatched junction bases numbered 12, after V lost 2 bases and J lost 3 bases. The CDR3 contains 18 residues. This CDR3 is CASSQQGGGRADTGELFF. DNA of the CDR3: TGTGCCAGCAGCCAACAAGGCGGAGGGAGGGCAGACACCGGGGAGCTGTTTTTT.